This TCR beta chain was identified in a study of T cells after yellow fever vaccination. About the study: The fractions with low cell numbers were processed using SMART-Seq v4 Ultra Low Input. Overall study results and limits: CD4 and CD8 compartments shared a small share of clonotypes. Post-booster samples contained most primary-vaccination clones (nearly 98% CD4, around 88% CD8). A faster peak, day 5 versus 15, was reached by the weaker secondary response.

MiXCR, applied by TCRdb to the 5' RACE reads, yields one record per CDR3 protein. In the table there are more than 95,000 distinct CDR3 sequences, about 8.2% of which are singletons. There are many counts of this clonotype. Its antigen is not identified. The germline V gene has CDR1 LGHNA and CDR2 YNFKEQ. Trimming shortened V by 4 bases and J by 6 bases, and 14 bases separated the two germline ends. The CDR3 length is 14 residues. The chain carries TRBV4-2 and TRBJ2-3; a weak D match, TRBD2 (5 bases). The TCR comes from a man aged 18 to 35 who received the YFV17D yellow fever vaccine. The specimen comprised CD8+ T cells sorted from PBMCs, sampled on the day of the yellow fever booster vaccination. This chain's CDR3 is CASSPRPGFDTQYF. CDR3 in DNA: TGTGCCAGCAGCCCCCGGCCGGGGTTCGATACGCAGTATTTT.